This T cell receptor (beta chain) was identified during a study of cytomegalovirus exposure and HLA in healthy donors. Study overall: The study's early data release held tens of millions of unique TCRs from HLA-typed donors. Study results and limitations: CMV antigen specificity was confirmed in vitro for a few CMV-associated chains. Exclusion applied to some V segments, including TRBV6-2 and TRBV6-3, as they were indistinguishable.

This clone is a singleton in its sample. No antigen is known for it. Germline CDR1 SGHRS, CDR2 YFSETQ. The ends lost 5 bases at V and 5 bases at J; junction bases unmatched: 13. This CDR3 has 16 residues. The primer mix had 60 Vbeta and 13 Jbeta primers. Authors' methods: There were tens of millions of unique TCR beta chains by a later count, and around 10 million of them were shared. The table came from immunoSEQ multiplex PCR; TCRdb's copy has only in-frame clones and leaves some out. V and J calls and clone size are given by that table; D and trimming were obtained from the DNA. The data contain 160,000 or so clones, over 70% of them singletons.

This receptor was taken from a woman aged 35 to 49 in good health and CMV-seropositive. The rearrangement uses TRBV5-1 and TRBJ2-1; 7 bases align to TRBD1. The sample taken for sequencing was PBMCs. CDR3: CASRGTGTARDNEQFF. The CDR3 DNA sequence: TGCGCCAGCAGGGGAACCGGGACAGCGAGAGACAATGAGCAGTTCTTC.